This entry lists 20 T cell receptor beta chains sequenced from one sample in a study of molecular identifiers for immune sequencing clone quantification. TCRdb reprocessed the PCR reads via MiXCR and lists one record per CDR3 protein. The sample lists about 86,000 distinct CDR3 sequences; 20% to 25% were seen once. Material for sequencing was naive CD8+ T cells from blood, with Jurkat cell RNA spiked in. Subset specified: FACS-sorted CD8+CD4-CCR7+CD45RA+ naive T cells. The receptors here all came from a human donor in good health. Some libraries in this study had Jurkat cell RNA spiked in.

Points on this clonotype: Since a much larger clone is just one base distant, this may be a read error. CDR3 nucleotides: TGTGCCAGCAGCCAAGTGGGGGATGACACTGAAGCTATCTTT. As protein: CASSQVGDDTEAIF. The V call is TRBV4-2, the J call TRBJ1-1, with a tentative D call TRBD1 (5 bases). Germline V gives CDR1 LGHNA, CDR2 YNFKEQ. The CDR3 length is 14 residues.

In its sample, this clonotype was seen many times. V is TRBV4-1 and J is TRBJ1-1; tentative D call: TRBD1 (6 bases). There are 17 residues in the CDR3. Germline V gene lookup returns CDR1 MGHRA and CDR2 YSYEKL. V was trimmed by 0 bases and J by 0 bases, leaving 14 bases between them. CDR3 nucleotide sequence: TGCGCCAGCAGCCAAGAGGGTCGGGGGACAATGAACACTGAAGCTTTCTTT. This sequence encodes CASSQEGRGTMNTEAFF.

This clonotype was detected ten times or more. In nucleotides, the CDR3 is TGCAGTGTTATAATAACTGAGGGGACCCACCTTATCTACACCTTC. This codes for CSVIITEGTHLIYTF. The V and J genes are TRBV20-1 and TRBJ1-2, with TRBD1 as a possible D gene (5 bases). The CDR3 loop spans 15 amino acids. Deletions cut 7 bases from V and 10 bases from J, with 28 bases between. Germline V gene data show CDR1 as DFQATT and CDR2 as SNEGSKA (reference sequence).

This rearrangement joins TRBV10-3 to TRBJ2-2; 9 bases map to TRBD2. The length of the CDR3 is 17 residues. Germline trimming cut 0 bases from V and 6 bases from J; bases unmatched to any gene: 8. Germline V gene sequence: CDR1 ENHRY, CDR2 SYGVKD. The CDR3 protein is CAISESLAGAGAGELFF. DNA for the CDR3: TGTGCCATCAGTGAGTCTTTAGCGGGAGCGGGCGCCGGGGAGCTGTTTTTT.

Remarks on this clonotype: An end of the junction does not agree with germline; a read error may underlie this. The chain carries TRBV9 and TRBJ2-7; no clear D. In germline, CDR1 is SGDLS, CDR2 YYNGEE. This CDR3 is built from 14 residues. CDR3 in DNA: TGTGCCAGCAGCCCCGTTGGAGACTCCTCCGCGCAGTCCTTC. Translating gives CASSPVGDSSAQSF.

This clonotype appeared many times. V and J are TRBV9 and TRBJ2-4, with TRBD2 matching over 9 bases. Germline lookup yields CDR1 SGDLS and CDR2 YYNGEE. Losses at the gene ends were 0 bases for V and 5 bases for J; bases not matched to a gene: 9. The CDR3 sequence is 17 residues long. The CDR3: CASSVEGSGRSENIQYF. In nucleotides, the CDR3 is TGTGCCAGCAGCGTAGAAGGTAGCGGGAGATCGGAAAACATTCAGTACTTC.

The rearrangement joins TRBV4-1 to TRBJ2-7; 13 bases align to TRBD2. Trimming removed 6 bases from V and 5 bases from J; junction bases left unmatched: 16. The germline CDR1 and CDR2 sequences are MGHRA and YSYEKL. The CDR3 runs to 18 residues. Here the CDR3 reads CASSNSGLAGAGGDEQYF. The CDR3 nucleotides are TGCGCCAGCAGTAACAGCGGACTAGCGGGGGCCGGAGGTGACGAGCAGTACTTC.

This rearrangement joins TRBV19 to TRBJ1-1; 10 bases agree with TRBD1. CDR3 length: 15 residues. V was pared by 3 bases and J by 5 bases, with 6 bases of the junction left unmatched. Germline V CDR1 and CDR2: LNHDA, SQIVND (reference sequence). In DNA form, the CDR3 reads TGTGCCAGTAGTATTCCCGACAGGGGGCATACTGAAGCTTTCTTT. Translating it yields CASSIPDRGHTEAFF.

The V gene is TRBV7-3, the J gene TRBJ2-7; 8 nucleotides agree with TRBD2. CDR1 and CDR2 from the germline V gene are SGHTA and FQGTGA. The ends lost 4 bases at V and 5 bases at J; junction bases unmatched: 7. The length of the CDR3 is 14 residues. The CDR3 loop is CASSSGGGIDEQYF. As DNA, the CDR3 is TGTGCCAGCAGCTCGGGGGGGGGCATCGACGAGCAGTACTTC.

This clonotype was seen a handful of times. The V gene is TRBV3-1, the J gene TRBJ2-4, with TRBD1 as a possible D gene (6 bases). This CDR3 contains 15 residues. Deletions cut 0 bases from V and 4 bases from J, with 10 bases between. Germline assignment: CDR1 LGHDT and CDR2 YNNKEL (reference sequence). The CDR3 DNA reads TGTGCCAGCAGCCAAGATTACGGGACAAAAAACATTCAGTACTTC. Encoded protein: CASSQDYGTKNIQYF.

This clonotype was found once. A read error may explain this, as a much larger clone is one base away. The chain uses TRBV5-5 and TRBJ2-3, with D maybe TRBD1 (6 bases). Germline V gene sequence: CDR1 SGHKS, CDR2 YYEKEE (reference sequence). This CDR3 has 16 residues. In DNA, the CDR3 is TGTACCAGCAGCAGGCGGTCAGGGGCAGGTACAGATACGCAGTATTTT. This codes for CTSSRRSGAGTDTQYF.

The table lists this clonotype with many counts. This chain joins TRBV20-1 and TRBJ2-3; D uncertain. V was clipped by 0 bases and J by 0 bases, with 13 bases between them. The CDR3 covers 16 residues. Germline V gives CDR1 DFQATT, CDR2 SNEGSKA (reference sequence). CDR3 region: CSARDGVGRSTDTQYF. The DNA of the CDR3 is TGCAGTGCTAGAGATGGGGTAGGCCGAAGCACAGATACGCAGTATTTT.

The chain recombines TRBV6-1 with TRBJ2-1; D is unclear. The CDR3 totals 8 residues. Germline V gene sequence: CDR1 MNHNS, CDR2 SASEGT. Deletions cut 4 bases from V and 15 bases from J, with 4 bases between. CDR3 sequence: CASSVWFF. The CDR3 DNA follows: TGTGCCAGCAGTGTCTGGTTCTTC.

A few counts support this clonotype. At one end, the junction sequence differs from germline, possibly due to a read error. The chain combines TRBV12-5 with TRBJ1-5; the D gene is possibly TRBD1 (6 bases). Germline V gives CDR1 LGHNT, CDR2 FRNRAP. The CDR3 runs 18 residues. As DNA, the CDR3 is TGTGCTAGTGGCTTGGACAGCCAAATCGGGGTTAGCAATCAGCCCCAGCATTTT. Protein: CASGLDSQIGVSNQPQHF.

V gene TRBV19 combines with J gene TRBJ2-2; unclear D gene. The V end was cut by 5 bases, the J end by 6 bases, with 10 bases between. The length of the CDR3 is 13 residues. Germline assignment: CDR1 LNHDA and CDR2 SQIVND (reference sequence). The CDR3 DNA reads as TGTGCCAGTAGTCGAAAGTCTCCCGGGGAGCTGTTTTTT. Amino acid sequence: CASSRKSPGELFF.

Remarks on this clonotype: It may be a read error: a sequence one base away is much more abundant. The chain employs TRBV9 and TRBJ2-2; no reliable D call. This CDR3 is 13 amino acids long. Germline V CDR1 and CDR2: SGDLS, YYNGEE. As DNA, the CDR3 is TGTGCCAGCAGCGTAGGAAACACCAGGGAGCTGTTTTTT. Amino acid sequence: CASSVGNTRELFF.

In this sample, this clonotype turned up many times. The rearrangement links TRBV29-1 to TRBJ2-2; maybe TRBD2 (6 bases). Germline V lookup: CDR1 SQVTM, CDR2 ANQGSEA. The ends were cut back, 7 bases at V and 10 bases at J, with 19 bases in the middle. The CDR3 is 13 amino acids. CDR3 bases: TGCAGCGCACAAGTGGCGGGGACCCAGGAGCTGTTTTTT. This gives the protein CSAQVAGTQELFF.

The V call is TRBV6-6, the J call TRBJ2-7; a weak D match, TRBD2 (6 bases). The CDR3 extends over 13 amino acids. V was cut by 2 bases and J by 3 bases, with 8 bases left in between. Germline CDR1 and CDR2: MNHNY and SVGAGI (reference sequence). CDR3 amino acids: CASSYGLRYEQYF. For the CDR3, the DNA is TGTGCCAGCAGTTACGGACTACGCTACGAGCAGTACTTC.

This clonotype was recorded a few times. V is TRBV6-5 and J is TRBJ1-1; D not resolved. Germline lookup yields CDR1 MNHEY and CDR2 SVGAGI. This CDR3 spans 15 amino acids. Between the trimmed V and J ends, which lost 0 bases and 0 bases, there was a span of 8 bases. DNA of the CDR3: TGTGCCAGCAGTTACTCGTTTACCCTGAACACTGAAGCTTTCTTT. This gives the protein CASSYSFTLNTEAFF.

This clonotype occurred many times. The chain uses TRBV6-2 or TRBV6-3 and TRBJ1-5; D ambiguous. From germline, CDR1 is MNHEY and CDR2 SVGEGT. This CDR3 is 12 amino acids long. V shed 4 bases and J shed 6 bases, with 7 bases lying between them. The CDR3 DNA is TGTGCCAGCAGTTTCATACGTCAGCCCCAGCATTTT. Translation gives CASSFIRQPQHF.